This T cell receptor (beta chain) appears in the sequencing data of a study of blood T cell repertoires in COVID-19. The CDR3 has 14 residues. V was trimmed by 4 bases and J by 6 bases, leaving 12 bases between them. Germline lookup yields CDR1 LGHNA and CDR2 YSLEER. Assay: immunoSEQ multiplex PCR; the TCRdb copy retains only in-frame clones and omits some. The sample yields 150,000 to 200,000 clones, 65% to 85% seen once. Sequencing used peripheral blood. The chain combines TRBV4-3 with TRBJ2-2; tentatively, D is TRBD2 (6 bases). The origin of this receptor is a man between 60 and 75 years old with active or convalescent COVID-19. The CDR3: CASSLAGRAGELFF. DNA for the CDR3: TGCGCCAGCAGCCTCGCGGGAAGGGCCGGGGAGCTGTTTTTT.